The rows below give T cell receptor beta chains drawn from one sample of a study of immune heterogeneity within non-small cell lung tumors. MiXCR, run by TCRdb on the multiplex PCR reads, gives a single entry per CDR3 protein. The sample includes about 9,600 distinct CDR3 sequences, roughly 30% of them seen just once. Sample: lung tumor tissue. The receptors were gathered from a man aged 60 to 75 with non-small cell lung cancer. CDR3s include the opening cysteine and the closing phenylalanine or tryptophan. D genes are given only for firm matches. Expanded clones are given a class, and other clones once, few, many or no size at all.

v_gene,abundance,d_gene,j_gene,CDR3nt,CDR3aa
TRBV11-2,many,TRBD2,TRBJ2-5,TGTGCCAGCAGCACAAAAACTAGCGGGAGGGGGGAGACCCAGTACTTC,CASSTKTSGRGETQYF
TRBV20-1,many,TRBD1,TRBJ2-5,TGCAGTGCTAGAGATTGGAGGGGACAGGAAGAGACCCAGTACTTC,CSARDWRGQEETQYF
TRBV7-9,medium-sized,NA,TRBJ2-1,TGTGCCAGCAGAACGGGAAACTACAATGAGCAGTTCTTC,CASRTGNYNEQFF
TRBV11-3,medium-sized,NA,TRBJ1-1,TGTGCCAGCAGCTTAGGTCTCTCGGGCACTGAAGCTTTCTTT,CASSLGLSGTEAFF
TRBV7-9,NA,NA,TRBJ2-5,TGTGCCAGCAGCTTAAAGGTAGAGACCCAGTACTTC,CASSLKVETQYF
TRBV4-2,medium-sized,NA,TRBJ1-6,TGTGCCAGCAGCCAAGACAGGTCAGCTAATTCACCCCTCCACTTT,CASSQDRSANSPLHF
TRBV4-1,many,TRBD2,TRBJ2-5,TGCGCCAGCAGCCTAGACCCCCGAGCGGGGTCGACCCAGTACTTC,CASSLDPRAGSTQYF
TRBV19,few,TRBD1,TRBJ1-3,TGTGCCAGTAGTATAAGGCGCGGGCGACAGGGGAGTGGAAACACCATATATTTT,CASSIRRGRQGSGNTIYF
TRBV9,medium-sized,NA,TRBJ2-7,TGTGCCAGCAGCTTCCGGGACAACTCCTACGAGCAGTACTTC,CASSFRDNSYEQYF
TRBV9,many,NA,TRBJ2-1,TGTGCCAGCAGCGAAAGTCAGTCAAACAATGAGCAGTTCTTC,CASSESQSNNEQFF
TRBV18,medium-sized,NA,TRBJ2-7,TGTGCCAGCTCATCACCCGGGCAGGGAGGCGAGCAGTACTTC,CASSSPGQGGEQYF
TRBV6-1,many,NA,TRBJ1-1,TGTGCCAGCAGTAACCGGTTGGAAGCTTTCTTT,CASSNRLEAFF
TRBV14,many,TRBD2,TRBJ2-1,TGTGCCAGCAGCCGAAGCTTATTAGCGGGAGTGGGCAATGAGCAGTTCTTC,CASSRSLLAGVGNEQFF
TRBV4-1,NA,NA,TRBJ2-3,TGCGCCAGCAGCCAAGAATACACAGATACGCAGTATTTT,CASSQEYTDTQYF
TRBV20-1,medium-sized,NA,TRBJ2-6,TGCAGTGCTAGCACGGACTCTGGGGCCAACGTCCTGACTTTC,CSASTDSGANVLTF
TRBV5-1,NA,TRBD2,TRBJ2-3,TGCGCCAGCAGCCCGGGGGGTGGGCCAGATACGCAGTATTTT,CASSPGGGPDTQYF
TRBV29-1,many,NA,TRBJ2-3,TGCAGCGTTGATGAACTAGTCGCAGATACGCAGTATTTT,CSVDELVADTQYF
TRBV27,medium-sized,TRBD2,TRBJ2-2,TGTGCCAGCAGTGCCCTAGGCGGGAGGTACACCGGGGAGCTGTTTTTT,CASSALGGRYTGELFF
TRBV20-1,NA,NA,TRBJ2-5,TGCAGCGCGGACCATTCGGCTGAGACCCAGTACTTC,CSADHSAETQYF
TRBV14,NA,TRBD2,TRBJ2-5,TGTGCCAGCAGCTTAACTAGCGGGGGGGCGGAGACCCAGTACTTC,CASSLTSGGAETQYF
TRBV7-8,medium-sized,NA,TRBJ2-1,TGTGCCAGCAACCCCCTGGTGTCGGATGAGCAGTTCTTC,CASNPLVSDEQFF
TRBV5-1,NA,TRBD2,TRBJ2-1,TGCGCCAGTACTAAAAGCACTAGCGGGAGGGGGAATGAGCAGTTCTTC,CASTKSTSGRGNEQFF
TRBV27,NA,NA,TRBJ1-1,TGTGCCAGCAGTCTCGCGGGGGGGTACGGAAACACTGAAGCTTTCTTT,CASSLAGGYGNTEAFF
TRBV7-8,NA,NA,TRBJ2-1,TGTGCCAGCAGCTTATACGGGAGTGAGTACAATGAGCAGTTCTTC,CASSLYGSEYNEQFF
TRBV10-3,NA,NA,TRBJ1-4,TGTGCCATCAGTGAGGGGACCACGGGTGAAAAACTGTTTTTT,CAISEGTTGEKLFF
TRBV11-2,NA,TRBD2,TRBJ2-2,TGTGCCAGCAGCTTAGAAGGAGGTCTAGCGGGAAACATCGGGGAGCTGTTTTTT,CASSLEGGLAGNIGELFF
TRBV7-2,NA,TRBD1,TRBJ1-2,TGTGCCAGCAGCCCCCTCCCGGGACAGGGGTCTTATGGCTACACCTTC,CASSPLPGQGSYGYTF
TRBV30,medium-sized,NA,TRBJ2-7,TGTGCCTGGAGTAAGTACCCAGGATACGAGCAGTACTTC,CAWSKYPGYEQYF
TRBV12-3/TRBV12-4,many,NA,TRBJ1-6,TGTGCCAGCGGAGTCCAGGGGAATTCACCCCTCCACTTT,CASGVQGNSPLHF
TRBV2,NA,TRBD1,TRBJ2-7,TGTGCCAGCGGGGGGACCCGGGACAGGGCCTACGAGCAGTACTTC,CASGGTRDRAYEQYF
TRBV2,NA,NA,TRBJ2-2,TGTGCCAGCAGGGAGGACAGACTCGACACCGGGGAGCTGTTTTTT,CASREDRLDTGELFF
TRBV28,NA,TRBD1,TRBJ2-1,TGTGCCAGCAGCCTACAGGGGATCGTTAAGAATGAGCAGTTCTTC,CASSLQGIVKNEQFF
TRBV29-1,NA,NA,TRBJ1-5,TGCAGCGTTTCAATGGGGCCAAATCAGCCCCAGCATTTT,CSVSMGPNQPQHF
TRBV11-3,many,NA,TRBJ2-1,TGTGCCAGCAGCTTAGAGGGCCGGAGCTCCTACAATGAGCAGTTCTTC,CASSLEGRSSYNEQFF
TRBV6-2/TRBV6-3,NA,NA,TRBJ2-3,TGTGCCAGCAGTGACCGGGGCGAGGGCACAGATACGCAGTATTTT,CASSDRGEGTDTQYF
TRBV2,NA,NA,TRBJ2-7,TGTGCCAGCAGAGCGGGACAGCGAACCTACGAGCAGTACTTC,CASRAGQRTYEQYF
TRBV28,medium-sized,TRBD1,TRBJ2-7,TGTGCCAGCAGTATACCCTCAGGGGGCCTCCCTAGGGAGCAGTACTTC,CASSIPSGGLPREQYF
TRBV6-2/TRBV6-3,NA,TRBD2,TRBJ2-1,TGTGCCAGCAGTTACCTAGCGGGAGAACGGGGGATGGATGAGCAGTTCTTC,CASSYLAGERGMDEQFF
TRBV20-1,many,NA,TRBJ1-5,TGCAGTGCAACACAGGGAGGAGGAAGCAATCAGCCCCAGCATTTT,CSATQGGGSNQPQHF
TRBV7-6,medium-sized,TRBD2,TRBJ2-7,TGTGCCAGCAGCACAGGACTAGCGGGAGATACTCAGCAGTACTTC,CASSTGLAGDTQQYF
TRBV27,NA,NA,TRBJ2-5,TGTGCCAGCAGCCAAGAAGGTGGGGGAGGAGAGACCCAGTACTTC,CASSQEGGGGETQYF
TRBV4-1,medium-sized,TRBD1,TRBJ2-7,TGCGCCAGCAGCCAAGACCGGTTAGGGACAGTCCCCTACGAGCAGTACTTC,CASSQDRLGTVPYEQYF
TRBV19,medium-sized,NA,TRBJ2-7,TGTGCCAGTAGTAAACAGATCTCCTACGAGCAGTACTTC,CASSKQISYEQYF
TRBV7-9,many,NA,TRBJ2-7,TGTGCCAGCAGCACCCCGGACGAGCAGTACTTC,CASSTPDEQYF
TRBV19,medium-sized,TRBD1,TRBJ1-4,TGTGCCAGTAGTATAGATCCTCGTCACAGGGGTGGCGAGGAAAAACTGTTTTTT,CASSIDPRHRGGEEKLFF
TRBV20-1,NA,NA,TRBJ1-6,TGCAGTGCCAGGTTTGGGCAATGGGGAGCATCCTATAATTCACCCCTCCACTTT,CSARFGQWGASYNSPLHF
TRBV19,NA,NA,TRBJ1-4,TGTGCCAGTAGCCTCGGGACTGCCCCTGAAAAACTGTTTTTT,CASSLGTAPEKLFF
TRBV6-1,NA,TRBD2,TRBJ2-6,TGTGCCAGCAGCGTATTGGACTCCTGGACTAGCGGGAGGGCCTCTGGGGCCAACGTCCTGACTTTC,CASSVLDSWTSGRASGANVLTF
TRBV7-2,medium-sized,NA,TRBJ1-2,TGTGCCAGCAGCTCCTCTACAGGGCCCTATGGCTACACCTTC,CASSSSTGPYGYTF
TRBV20-1,medium-sized,NA,TRBJ2-1,TGCAGTGCTAGAGGTTCAGGAGGTTGGGACAAACTATACAATGAGCAGTTCTTC,CSARGSGGWDKLYNEQFF
TRBV15,NA,NA,TRBJ2-1,TGTGCCACCAACGCTAGGGGGGAGGGCCGCGATGAGCAGTTCTTC,CATNARGEGRDEQFF
TRBV11-2,NA,NA,TRBJ2-7,TGTGCCAGCAGCTTAGACACCGCGGCAGGGAGCGAGCAGTACTTC,CASSLDTAAGSEQYF
TRBV5-4,NA,TRBD1,TRBJ2-7,TGTGCCAGCAGCCCCGGACAGGGTTGGCACGAGCAGTACTTC,CASSPGQGWHEQYF
TRBV7-8,NA,NA,TRBJ1-1,TGTGCCAGCAGCTTAATCAGGGGCACTGAAGCTTTCTTT,CASSLIRGTEAFF
TRBV4-1,many,NA,TRBJ1-6,TGCGCCAGCAGCGAAAGTGGGACGGGGTTCTATAATTCACCCCTCCACTTT,CASSESGTGFYNSPLHF
TRBV28,NA,TRBD1,TRBJ1-2,TGTGCCAGCAGTGTCTCAGGGGGTGCGGATCGGAACTATGGCTACACCTTC,CASSVSGGADRNYGYTF
TRBV2,once,TRBD1,TRBJ2-7,TGCGCCAGCAGAGGGGGGACAGGGGGCCTCTACGAGCAGTACTTC,CASRGGTGGLYEQYF